Each of the 6 T cell receptor beta chains below was sequenced from the same sample in a study of technical replicates of blood from a handful of donors. Libraries were prepared by immunoSEQ multiplex PCR; TCRdb keeps only in-frame clonotypes and omits some of them. The sample carries more than 90,000 clones, 90% to 96% recorded once. Source material: T cells isolated from PBMCs. The receptor set was obtained from a human donor in good health.

The V gene is TRBV28, the J gene TRBJ1-2, with D perhaps matching TRBD1 (5 bases). Germline lookup yields CDR1 MDHEN and CDR2 SYDVKM. The CDR3 totals 18 residues. Trimming pared 3 bases from V and 5 bases from J, leaving 25 bases between. The CDR3 nucleotides read TGTGCCAGCAGTTTTCTCGGCAGGGAAGGGGCAGTCGTATATGGCTACACCTTC. Translated: CASSFLGREGAVVYGYTF.

The chain has TRBV10-3 and TRBJ2-6; TRBD2 matches 10 bases. The CDR3 runs to 19 residues. CDR1 and CDR2 from the germline V gene are ENHRY and SYGVKD. Unmatched junction bases numbered 9, after V lost 4 bases and J lost 0 bases. This chain's CDR3 is CAISGGQREGFSGANVLTF. For the CDR3, the DNA is TGTGCCATCAGTGGGGGCCAGCGGGAGGGGTTCTCTGGGGCCAACGTCCTGACTTTC.

The chain joins TRBV11-2 to TRBJ2-7, with 7 bases matching TRBD2. Trimming at V came to 5 bases and at J to 2 bases, leaving 3 bases not matched to a gene. This CDR3 has 13 amino acids. Per the germline V gene, CDR1 is SGHAT and CDR2 is FQNNGV. The CDR3 DNA sequence: TGTGCCAGCAGCCAAAGCGGGACCTACGAGCAGTACTTC. Its translation: CASSQSGTYEQYF.

V is TRBV5-4 and J is TRBJ1-3; 9 positions match TRBD1. Trimming cost V 4 bases and J 4 bases; bases outside gene matches: 3. The CDR3 consists of 14 residues. Germline V gene sequence: CDR1 SGHNT, CDR2 YYREEE (reference sequence). CDR3 loop: CASSPGQGGNTIYF. CDR3 bases: TGTGCCAGCAGCCCTGGACAGGGGGGAAACACCATATATTTT.

J is TRBJ2-7 and V is TRBV19; D may be TRBD2 (5 bases). CDR1 is LNHDA and CDR2 is SQIVND in the germline V gene (reference sequence). There are 14 residues in the CDR3. V lost 7 bases and J lost 2, with 15 bases in between. DNA of the CDR3: TGTGCCAGTACCCCAGAGGGCGACACCTACGAGCAGTACTTC. Protein product: CASTPEGDTYEQYF.

The chain has TRBV6-6 and TRBJ2-3; 7 bases match TRBD1. The CDR3 sequence is 15 residues long. The germline V gene encodes CDR1 MNHNY and CDR2 SVGAGI (reference sequence). The V and J ends lost 0 bases and 4 bases, in that order; junction bases with no gene match: 4. This CDR3 reads CASSYSRQGADTQYF. DNA of the CDR3: TGTGCCAGCAGTTACTCCCGACAGGGCGCAGATACGCAGTATTTT.